This note documents a single T cell receptor beta chain sequence. The data were taken from a study of T cells in Graves' hyperthyroidism and ophthalmopathy. Thyroid ultrasound and orbital computed tomography, with clinical symptoms and serum thyroxine and TRAb, informed diagnoses. RNA transcripts yielded amplified TCR beta CDR3 regions. When the TCR CDR3 underwent first-round RT-PCR, the HTBI primer set was used. Each CDR3 protein gets one entry after TCRdb re-called the multiplex PCR reads with MiXCR. The table lists approximately 700,000 distinct CDR3 sequences, about 45% of them singletons, with roughly 7.2% in the top ten. Germline V CDR1 and CDR2: SNHLY, FYNNEI. This CDR3 region has 13 residues. Trimming took off 7 bases at V and 1 base at J, with 10 bases between the two ends.

Input material: peripheral blood or thyroid tissue (not recorded which). The sequence was collected from an adult man with Graves' disease, either hyperthyroidism or ophthalmopathy (not recorded which). The rearrangement links TRBV2 to TRBJ1-1; D is unresolved. The CDR3 sequence: CASKTDTNTEAFF. The CDR3 coding sequence is TGTGCCAGCAAAACAGACACGAACACTGAAGCTTTCTTT.